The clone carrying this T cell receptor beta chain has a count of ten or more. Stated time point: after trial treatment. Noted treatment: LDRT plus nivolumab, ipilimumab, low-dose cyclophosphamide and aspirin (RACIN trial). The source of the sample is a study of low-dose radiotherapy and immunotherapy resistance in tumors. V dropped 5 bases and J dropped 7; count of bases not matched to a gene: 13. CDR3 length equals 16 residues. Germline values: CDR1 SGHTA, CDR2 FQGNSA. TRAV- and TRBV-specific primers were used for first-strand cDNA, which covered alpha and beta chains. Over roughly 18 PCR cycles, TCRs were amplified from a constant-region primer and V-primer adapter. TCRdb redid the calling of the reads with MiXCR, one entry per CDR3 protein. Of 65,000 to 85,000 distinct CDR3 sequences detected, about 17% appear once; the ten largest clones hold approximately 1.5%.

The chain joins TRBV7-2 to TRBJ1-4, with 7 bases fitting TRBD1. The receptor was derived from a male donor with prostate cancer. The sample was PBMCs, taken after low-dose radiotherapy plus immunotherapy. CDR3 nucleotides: TGTGCCAGCAGCACAAGAGTCAGGGGGTCAGGTGAAAAACTGTTTTTT. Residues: CASSTRVRGSGEKLFF. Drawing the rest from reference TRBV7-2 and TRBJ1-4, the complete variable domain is GAGVSQSPSNKVTEKGKDVELRCDPISGHTALYWYRQSLGQGLEFLIYFQGNSAPDKSGLPSDRFSAERTGGSVSTLTIQRTQQEDSAVYLCASSTRVRGSGEKLFFGSGTQLSVL.